Below, one T cell receptor beta chain is given with its context. What it binds is unknown. The sample comes from a study of T cell responses to AZD1222 COVID-19 vaccine. Study summary: Analysis merged second doses at about 4 or about 12 weeks. Whole-study findings and limits: Recipients of two AZD1222 doses showed rising Spike-specific TCR breadth and depth.

Clones were sequenced by immunoSEQ multiplex PCR, and TCRdb holds only the in-frame ones, with some missing. The sample gives a few hundred thousand clones, approximately 93% of which show up once; approximately 0.52% is in the top ten. J gave up 1 base and V 3 bases, and 3 bases lay outside the gene matches. There are 15 residues in the CDR3. Germline V gene lookup returns CDR1 SGHAT and CDR2 FQNNGV. V is TRBV11-2 and J is TRBJ1-1; 9 bases fit TRBD1. This TCR was sampled from an adult in good health. Sample: peripheral blood, taken on day 0 of AZD1222 vaccination. This CDR3 reads CASSFTGGGNTEAFF. The DNA of the CDR3 is TGTGCCAGCAGCTTTACAGGGGGCGGGAACACTGAAGCTTTCTTT.